These 32 T cell receptor beta chains originate from one sample sequenced in a study of T cell changes during pregnancy in multiple sclerosis. TCRdb's table, derived via immunoSEQ multiplex PCR, lists solely in-frame clones and lacks some. The sample consists of under 55,000 clones, about 90% of them appearing once. Sample: CD8+ T cells from peripheral blood mononuclear cells, taken after pregnancy. These receptors were obtained from a female donor with multiple sclerosis, enrolled in a pregnancy study.

The genes are TRBV5-6 and TRBJ1-4, with D hard to call. Germline V gives CDR1 SGHDT, CDR2 YYEEEE. Trimming took 1 base from V and 6 from J, leaving 4 bases between them. The CDR3 length is 12 residues. For the CDR3, the DNA is TGTGCCAGCAGCTTGACGGATGAAAAACTGTTTTTT. Residues: CASSLTDEKLFF.

The V and J genes are TRBV6-1 and TRBJ2-7, with TRBD2 matching over 16 bases. After removal of 2 bases from V and 2 bases from J, the junction contained 3 bases not matched to a gene. Per germline, CDR1 MNHNS and CDR2 SASEGT. CDR3 size: 17 residues. In DNA form, the CDR3 reads TGTGCCAGCAGTGAATGGGGGACTAGCGGGGGGGCCTACGAGCAGTACTTC. This gives the protein CASSEWGTSGGAYEQYF.

As DNA, the CDR3 is TGTGCCAGCAGCTTGGGGGAGGCGGGGGGTGGGATCAATGAGCAGTTCTTC. The encoded protein is CASSLGEAGGGINEQFF. V is TRBV5-6 and J is TRBJ2-1, with TRBD2 identical over 8 bases. Germline lookup yields CDR1 SGHDT and CDR2 YYEEEE. The J segment lost 6 bases and the V segment lost 0 bases, leaving 11 bases of the junction unmatched. This CDR3 is built from 17 residues.

Notes on this clone: This sample also contains other DNA sequences that code for the same CDR3. The chain uses TRBV7-3 and TRBJ2-3; 8 nucleotides align to TRBD2. V lost 0 bases to trimming and J lost 3 bases; unmatched junction nucleotides: 2. Germline CDR1 is SGHTA and CDR2 is FQGTGA. The CDR3 has 15 residues. The chain's CDR3 is CASSLTSGETDTQYF. The CDR3 DNA reads as TGTGCCAGCAGCTTAACTAGCGGGGAGACAGATACGCAGTATTTT.

The chain is built from TRBV25-1 and TRBJ1-2; 9 nucleotides line up with TRBD1. Trimming took 0 bases from V and 8 from J; bases not matched to a gene: 13. The CDR3 consists of 17 residues. Germline assignment: CDR1 MGHDK and CDR2 SYGVNS. In nucleotides, the CDR3 is TGTGCCAGCAGTGAATATCAGGACAGGGGTCCCAATTGGGGCTACACCTTC. Translating gives CASSEYQDRGPNWGYTF.

The V gene is TRBV9, the J gene TRBJ1-1; D gene ambiguous. Germline V CDR1 and CDR2: SGDLS, YYNGEE. V was shortened by 4 bases and J by 6 bases, with 13 bases between the two germline ends. The CDR3 runs to 13 residues. This CDR3 reads CASSPYQDSEAFF. In nucleotides, the CDR3 is TGTGCCAGCAGCCCCTACCAGGACTCTGAAGCTTTCTTT.

J is TRBJ1-5 and V is TRBV27; unclear D gene. The germline gives CDR1 MNHEY, CDR2 SMNVEV (reference sequence). V lost 3 bases and J 1 base, leaving 7 bases between the germline ends. The length of the CDR3 is 14 residues. The DNA of the CDR3 is TGTGCCAGCAGTTTCGTCGGGAGCAATCAGCCCCAGCATTTT. It is translated as CASSFVGSNQPQHF.

The chain couples TRBV29-1 to TRBJ2-3, with D possibly TRBD1 on 6 matching bases. The V and J ends lost 6 bases and 2 bases respectively, with 15 bases between them. The CDR3 runs to 14 residues. Germline-derived CDR1 and CDR2 are SQVTM and ANQGSEA. In DNA, the CDR3 is TGCAGCGTGAGGACAGAACCAGCCACAGATACGCAGTATTTT. This translates into CSVRTEPATDTQYF.

The chain uses TRBV2 and TRBJ2-3; TRBD1 might be the D (5 bases). The CDR3 spans 14 residues. Germline lookup yields CDR1 SNHLY and CDR2 FYNNEI. Between the trimmed V and J ends, which lost 7 bases and 5 bases, there was a span of 16 bases. CDR3 loop: CASMGFLQGDTQYF. For the CDR3, the DNA is TGTGCCAGCATGGGGTTTCTTCAGGGAGATACGCAGTATTTT.

The CDR3 nucleotides are TGCAGCGTTGAGGGGCAGGGGGCGAACACCGGGGAGCTGTTTTTT. Translation gives CSVEGQGANTGELFF. This rearrangement joins TRBV29-1 to TRBJ2-2; the match to TRBD1 covers 7 bases. The CDR3 is 15 amino acids. J gave up 0 bases and V 3 bases, and 4 bases lay outside the gene matches. Germline V gene data show CDR1 as SQVTM and CDR2 as ANQGSEA.

The CDR3 loop reads CASSSTGQGSVYGYTF. CDR3 coding DNA: TGTGCCAGCAGCTCCACGGGACAGGGGAGCGTCTATGGCTACACCTTC. The rearrangement uses TRBV7-8 and TRBJ1-2, with TRBD1 matching over 10 bases. Germline CDR1 and CDR2: SGHVS and FQNEAQ. V lost 4 bases to trimming and J lost 4 bases; unmatched junction nucleotides: 9. The CDR3 is 16 amino acids.

This chain uses TRBV29-1 with TRBJ1-2; 9 nucleotides agree with TRBD1. Looked up from germline, CDR1 is SQVTM and CDR2 is ANQGSEA. The CDR3 has 12 amino acids. The trim removed 7 bases at V and 3 bases at J, leaving 3 bases unmatched. DNA for the CDR3: TGCAGCGGACGACAGGGGGACTATGGCTACACCTTC. The encoded protein is CSGRQGDYGYTF.

V usage is TRBV5-8 and J usage is TRBJ2-1; 12 nucleotides align to TRBD2. Unmatched junction bases numbered 3, after V lost 3 bases and J lost 5 bases. In germline, CDR1 is SGHTS, CDR2 YDEGEE. The CDR3 loop spans 15 amino acids. CDR3 sequence (DNA): TGTGCCAGCAGCTCGACTAGCGGGGGACACAATGAGCAGTTCTTC. It is translated as CASSSTSGGHNEQFF.

This sequence joins TRBV25-1 and TRBJ1-6; tentative D call: TRBD1 (6 bases). CDR3 length equals 13 residues. Germline CDR1 is MGHDK and CDR2 is SYGVNS. The germline V and J ends were trimmed by 9 bases and 7 bases, with 13 bases remaining between them. The CDR3 reads CASDTGYNSPLHF. In DNA form, the CDR3 reads TGTGCCAGTGATACAGGGTACAATTCACCCCTCCACTTT.

This clone was counted once. The chain uses TRBV7-6 and TRBJ2-5; the D gene is possibly TRBD2 (5 bases). This CDR3 contains 13 residues. The V and J ends lost 2 bases and 5 bases respectively, with 9 bases between them. The germline gives CDR1 SGHVS, CDR2 FNYEAQ. The CDR3 DNA follows: TGTGCCAGCAGCTTATTGGGAGAGGAGACCCAGTACTTC. Its translation is CASSLLGEETQYF.

The chain employs TRBV7-3 and TRBJ2-1; 8 nucleotides align to TRBD2. The CDR3 is 16 amino acids. Germline V gene data show CDR1 as SGHTA and CDR2 as FQGTGA. V shed 1 base, J shed 4 bases, and the junction held 6 bases outside the gene matches. The CDR3 DNA reads as TGTGCCAGCAGCTTAATTGTGTCTAGCGGGTACAATGAGCAGTTCTTC. Its translation: CASSLIVSSGYNEQFF.

The chain carries TRBV13 and TRBJ2-1; possible D gene TRBD1, 6 bases. CDR1 and CDR2 (germline): PRHDT, FYEKMQ (reference sequence). The CDR3 is 17 amino acids. V gave up 5 bases and J gave up 1 base, with 18 bases separating them. The CDR3 nucleotides are TGTGCCAGCAGCCCCTCCACCGGGACACATTCCTACAATGAGCAGTTCTTC. Its protein is CASSPSTGTHSYNEQFF.

The chain joins TRBV9 to TRBJ2-3; a weak D match, TRBD2 (7 bases). CDR3 length: 14 amino acids. The germline V gene encodes CDR1 SGDLS and CDR2 YYNGEE. V shed 4 bases and J shed 5 bases, with 14 bases lying between them. The CDR3 nucleotides read TGTGCCAGCAGCTGGGGGGGCCTAGGAGATACGCAGTATTTT. This codes for CASSWGGLGDTQYF.

The rearrangement joins TRBV7-8 to TRBJ2-7, with D maybe TRBD1 (5 bases). CDR1 is SGHVS and CDR2 is FQNEAQ in the germline V gene. The CDR3 contains 16 residues. V dropped 4 bases and J dropped 1 base, with 17 bases sitting between them. The chain's CDR3 is CASSSHPGLLSYEQYF. In DNA, the CDR3 is TGTGCCAGCAGCTCGCACCCAGGGCTTTTGTCCTACGAGCAGTACTTC.

The rearrangement joins TRBV9 to TRBJ1-5; weak D call: TRBD1 (6 bases). The CDR3 is 14 amino acids. The V gene's germline CDR1 is SGDLS and CDR2 YYNGEE. Trimming removed 0 bases from V and 5 bases from J, with 9 bases in between. The CDR3 is CASSVDGGDQPQHF. The CDR3 DNA reads TGTGCCAGCAGCGTAGATGGGGGCGATCAGCCCCAGCATTTT.

This chain uses TRBV4-1 with TRBJ2-7, with D uncertain. Germline CDR1 reads MGHRA; CDR2 reads YSYEKL. Trimming left V 0 bases short and J 0 bases short, with 9 bases between. CDR3 length: 15 residues. CDR3: CASSQEGSSSYEQYF. CDR3 DNA: TGCGCCAGCAGCCAAGAGGGCTCATCCTCCTACGAGCAGTACTTC.

The chain carries TRBV9 and TRBJ2-1; 11 bases fit TRBD2. CDR1 SGDLS and CDR2 YYNGEE come from the germline V gene. V lost 0 bases and J lost 0; bases outside the gene matches: 2. CDR3 length: 17 residues. As DNA, the CDR3 is TGTGCCAGCAGCGTAGCTCTAGCGGGGGGCTCCTACAATGAGCAGTTCTTC. Translation: CASSVALAGGSYNEQFF.

V and J are TRBV6-5 and TRBJ2-4; the D gene is possibly TRBD2 (6 bases). V was clipped by 0 bases and J by 7 bases, with 16 bases between them. Germline V lookup: CDR1 MNHEY, CDR2 SVGAGI. The CDR3 loop spans 16 amino acids. CDR3: CASSYSSGEVSNIQYF. CDR3 coding DNA: TGTGCCAGCAGTTACTCGTCGGGGGAAGTATCGAACATTCAGTACTTC.

The chain uses TRBV19 and TRBJ1-5, with 9 positions matching TRBD1. Germline V gene sequence: CDR1 LNHDA, CDR2 SQIVND (reference sequence). The CDR3 is made up of 16 amino acids. The junction had 10 bases not matched to a gene; V was cut back by 5 bases and J by 5 bases. CDR3 DNA sequence: TGTGCCAGTAGTGGGGACAGGGCGAGTGGCTATCAGCCCCAGCATTTT. Amino acid sequence: CASSGDRASGYQPQHF.

V gene TRBV29-1 combines with J gene TRBJ2-5, with no clear D. The CDR3 is 10 residues long. CDR1 SQVTM and CDR2 ANQGSEA come from the germline V gene. Trimming left V 7 bases short and J 2 bases short, with 5 bases between. Written as DNA, the CDR3 is TGCAGCGGTGTACAAGAGACCCAGTACTTC. Translating gives CSGVQETQYF. Combining the CDR3 with reference TRBV29-1 and TRBJ2-5 gives the whole variable domain SAVISQKPSRDICQRGTSLTIQCQVDSQVTMMFWYRQQPGQSLTLIATANQGSEATYESGFVIDKFPISRPNLTFSTLTVSNMSPEDSSIYLCSGVQETQYFGPGTRLLVL.

Written as DNA, the CDR3 is TGTGCCAGCAGCTCCCGTGGGACTAGCGGGGCTAGGGCTGAGCAGTTCTTC. The encoded protein is CASSSRGTSGARAEQFF. The chain recombines TRBV7-8 with TRBJ2-1; the match to TRBD2 covers 13 bases. This CDR3 contains 17 residues. V dropped 4 bases and J dropped 9; count of bases not matched to a gene: 12. The germline V gene has CDR1 SGHVS and CDR2 FQNEAQ.

The chain links TRBV7-9 to TRBJ2-1; TRBD1 might be the D (8 bases). Trimming shortened V by 4 bases and J by 8 bases, and 12 bases separated the two germline ends. CDR1 is SEHNR and CDR2 is FQNEAQ in the germline V gene (reference sequence). The length of the CDR3 is 13 residues. In nucleotides, the CDR3 is TGTGCCAGCAGCTCCACAGGGGGGGATGAGCAGTTCTTC. It is translated as CASSSTGGDEQFF.

This chain links TRBV6-5 with TRBJ2-1; 9 bases agree with TRBD2. Germline trimming cut 5 bases from V and 3 bases from J; bases unmatched to any gene: 5. The germline gives CDR1 MNHEY, CDR2 SVGAGI. CDR3 length: 15 residues. DNA for the CDR3: TGTGCCAGCAGTGGAAGCGGGGGGCTCTACAATGAGCAGTTCTTC. Amino acid sequence: CASSGSGGLYNEQFF.

Only one count was recorded for this clone. V and J are TRBV6-5 and TRBJ1-2; the D gene is possibly TRBD1 (6 bases). This CDR3 has 15 amino acids. Trimming cost V 2 bases and J 0 bases, with 10 bases left between them. Per germline, CDR1 MNHEY and CDR2 SVGAGI. DNA of the CDR3: TGTGCCAGCAGTTACGGGACATCGACTAACTATGGCTACACCTTC. It is translated as CASSYGTSTNYGYTF.

Only one count was recorded for this clone. In DNA form, the CDR3 reads TGTGCCAGCAGTTTGACCCATACTAGCAAGGAGACCCAGTACTTC. It specifies CASSLTHTSKETQYF. This chain links TRBV27 with TRBJ2-5; possible D gene TRBD2, 6 bases. The V end lost 3 bases, the J end lost 5 bases, and 16 bases lay between the germline ends. Germline V gives CDR1 MNHEY, CDR2 SMNVEV (reference sequence). The CDR3 sequence is 15 residues long.

The chain uses TRBV7-3 and TRBJ2-7; 8 positions agree with TRBD2. Germline assignment: CDR1 SGHTA and CDR2 FQGTGA. The CDR3 loop spans 13 amino acids. V lost 5 bases and J lost 5; bases outside the gene matches: 5. The CDR3 DNA follows: TGTGCCAGCAGCACGGGGGGGAACGACGAGCAGTACTTC. This gives the protein CASSTGGNDEQYF.

Here the CDR3 reads CASRPAGGPPYEQYF. In DNA form, the CDR3 reads TGTGCCAGCAGACCAGCGGGGGGTCCCCCCTACGAGCAGTACTTC. V usage is TRBV2 and J usage is TRBJ2-7; 9 bases agree with TRBD2. V lost 6 bases and J lost 2; bases outside the gene matches: 8. The CDR3 covers 15 residues. Germline lookup yields CDR1 SNHLY and CDR2 FYNNEI.